Included here is one TCR beta chain sequence, with context. As it was prepared, the TCRbeta library received unique molecular identifiers. Using its own MiXCR run on the PCR reads, TCRdb lists one record per CDR3 protein. The sample shows 380,000 or so distinct CDR3 sequences, 13% of them seen only once. The record originates from a study of T-cell reconstitution after alpha-beta-depleted transplantation in children. Per germline, CDR1 MNHEY and CDR2 SVGEGT. The CDR3 length is 12 residues. V lost 7 bases to trimming and J lost 3 bases, with 9 bases between them. The chain links TRBV6-2 or TRBV6-3 to TRBJ1-2; tentative D call: TRBD1 (5 bases). Sequencing used PBMCs, obtained from the stem cell graft. The sequence was obtained from a human donor who donated a stem cell graft to a child with Fanconi anemia. The DNA of the CDR3 is TGTGCCAGCATCGGGACCGACTATGGCTACACCTTC. It yields the protein CASIGTDYGYTF.